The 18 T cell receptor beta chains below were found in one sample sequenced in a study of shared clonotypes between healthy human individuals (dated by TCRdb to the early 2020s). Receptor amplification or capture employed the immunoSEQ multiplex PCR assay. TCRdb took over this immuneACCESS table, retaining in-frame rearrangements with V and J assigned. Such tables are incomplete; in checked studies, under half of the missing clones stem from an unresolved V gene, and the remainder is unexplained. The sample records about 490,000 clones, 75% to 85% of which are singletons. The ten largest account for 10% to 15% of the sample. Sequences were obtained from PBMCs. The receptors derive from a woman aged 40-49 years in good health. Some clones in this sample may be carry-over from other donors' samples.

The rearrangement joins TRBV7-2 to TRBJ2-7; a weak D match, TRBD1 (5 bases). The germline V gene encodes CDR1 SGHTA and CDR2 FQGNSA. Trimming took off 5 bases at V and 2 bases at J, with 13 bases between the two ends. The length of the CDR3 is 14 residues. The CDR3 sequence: CASSPPDRPYEQYF. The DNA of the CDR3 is TGTGCCAGCAGCCCACCCGACAGACCCTACGAGCAGTACTTC.

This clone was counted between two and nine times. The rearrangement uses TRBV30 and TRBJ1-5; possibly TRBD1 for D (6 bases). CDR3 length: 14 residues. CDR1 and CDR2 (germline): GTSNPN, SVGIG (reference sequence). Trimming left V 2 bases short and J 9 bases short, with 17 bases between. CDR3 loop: CAWSFRRGNGPQHF. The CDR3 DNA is TGTGCCTGGAGTTTCCGCAGGGGTAATGGGCCCCAGCATTTT.

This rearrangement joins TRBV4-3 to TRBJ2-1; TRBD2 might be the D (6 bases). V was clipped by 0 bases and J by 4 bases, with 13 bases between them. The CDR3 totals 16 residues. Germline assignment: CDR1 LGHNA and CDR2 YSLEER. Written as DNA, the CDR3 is TGCGCCAGCAGCCAAGACCCCCCGGGAGATTACAATGAGCAGTTCTTC. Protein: CASSQDPPGDYNEQFF.

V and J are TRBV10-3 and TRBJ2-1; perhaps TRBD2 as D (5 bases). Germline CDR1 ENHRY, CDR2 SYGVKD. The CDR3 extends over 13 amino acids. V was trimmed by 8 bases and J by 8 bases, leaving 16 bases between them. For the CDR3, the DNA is TGTGCCATCCGGGTGGGAGACGGGCATGAGCAGTTCTTC. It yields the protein CAIRVGDGHEQFF.

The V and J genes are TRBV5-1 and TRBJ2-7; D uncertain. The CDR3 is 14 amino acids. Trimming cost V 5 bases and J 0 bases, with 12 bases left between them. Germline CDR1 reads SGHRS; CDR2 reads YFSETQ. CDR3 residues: CASRLHQRSYEQYF. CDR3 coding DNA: TGCGCCAGCAGGTTGCATCAGCGCTCCTACGAGCAGTACTTC.

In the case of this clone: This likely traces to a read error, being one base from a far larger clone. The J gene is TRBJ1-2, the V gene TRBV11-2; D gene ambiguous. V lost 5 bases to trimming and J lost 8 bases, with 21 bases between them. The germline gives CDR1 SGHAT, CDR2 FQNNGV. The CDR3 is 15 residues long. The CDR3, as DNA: TGTGCCAGCAGCGCAACTTCGGAGTGTATAGGGGGCTACACCTTC. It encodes CASSATSECIGGYTF.

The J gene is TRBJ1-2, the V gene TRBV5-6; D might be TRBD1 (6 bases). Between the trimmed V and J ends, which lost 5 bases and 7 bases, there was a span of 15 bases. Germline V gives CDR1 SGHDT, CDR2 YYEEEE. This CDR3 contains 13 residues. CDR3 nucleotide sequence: TGTGCCAGCAGGTCAAACAGGGTTAGTGGCTACACCTTC. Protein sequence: CASRSNRVSGYTF.

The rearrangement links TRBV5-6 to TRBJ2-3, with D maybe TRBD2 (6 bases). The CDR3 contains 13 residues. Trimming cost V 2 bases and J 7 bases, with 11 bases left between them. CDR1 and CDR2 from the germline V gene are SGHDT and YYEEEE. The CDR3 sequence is CASSFRGSYTQYF. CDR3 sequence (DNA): TGTGCCAGCAGCTTCCGGGGGTCATATACGCAGTATTTT.

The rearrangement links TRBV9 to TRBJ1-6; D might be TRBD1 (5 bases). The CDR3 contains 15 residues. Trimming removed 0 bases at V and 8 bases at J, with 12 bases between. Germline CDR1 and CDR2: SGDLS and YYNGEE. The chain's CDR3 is CASSVEGGVDSPLHF. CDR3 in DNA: TGTGCCAGCAGCGTAGAGGGAGGGGTCGATTCACCCCTCCACTTT. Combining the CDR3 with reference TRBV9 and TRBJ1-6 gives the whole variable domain DSGVTQTPKHLITATGQRVTLRCSPRSGDLSVYWYQQSLDQGLQFLIQYYNGEERAKGNILERFSAQQFPDLHSELNLSSLELGDSALYFCASSVEGGVDSPLHFGNGTRLTVT.

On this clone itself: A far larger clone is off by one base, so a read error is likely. As DNA, the CDR3 is TGTGCCAGCAGCCCTGGGCGGGCGCGACCTAACTACGAGCGGTACTTC. Translation gives CASSPGRARPNYERYF. The genes are TRBV13 and TRBJ2-7; possibly TRBD2 for D (5 bases). This CDR3 spans 16 amino acids. Per germline, CDR1 PRHDT and CDR2 FYEKMQ (reference sequence).

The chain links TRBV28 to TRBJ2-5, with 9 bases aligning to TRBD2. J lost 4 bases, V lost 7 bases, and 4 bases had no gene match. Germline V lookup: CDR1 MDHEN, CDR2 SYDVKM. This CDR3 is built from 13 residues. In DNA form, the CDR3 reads TGTGCCAGCACCCTACTAGCGGGAGAGACCCAGTACTTC. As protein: CASTLLAGETQYF.

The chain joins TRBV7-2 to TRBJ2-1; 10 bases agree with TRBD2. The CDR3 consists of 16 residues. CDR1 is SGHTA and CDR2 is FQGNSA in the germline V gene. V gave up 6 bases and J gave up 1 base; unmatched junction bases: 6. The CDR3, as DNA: TGTGCCAGCAGAAGTAAGACTAGCGGGTCCTACAATGAGCAGTTCTTC. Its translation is CASRSKTSGSYNEQFF.

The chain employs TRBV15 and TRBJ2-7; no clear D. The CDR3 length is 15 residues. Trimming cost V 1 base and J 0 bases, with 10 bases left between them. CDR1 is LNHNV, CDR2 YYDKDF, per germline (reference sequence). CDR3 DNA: TGTGCCACCAGCAGAGTCCCCGGCAGCTCCTACGAGCAGTACTTC. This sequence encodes CATSRVPGSSYEQYF. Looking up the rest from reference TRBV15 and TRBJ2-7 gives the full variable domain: DAMVIQNPRYQVTQFGKPVTLSCSQTLNHNVMYWYQQKSSQAPKLLFHYYDKDFNNEADTPDNFQSRRPNTSFCFLDIRSPGLGDTAMYLCATSRVPGSSYEQYFGPGTRLTVT.

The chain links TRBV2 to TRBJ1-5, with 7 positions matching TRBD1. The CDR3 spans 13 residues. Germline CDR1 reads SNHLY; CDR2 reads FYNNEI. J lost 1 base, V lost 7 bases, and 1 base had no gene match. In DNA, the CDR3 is TGTGCCAGCAAGGGACAGAGCAATCAGCCCCAGCATTTT. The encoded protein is CASKGQSNQPQHF.

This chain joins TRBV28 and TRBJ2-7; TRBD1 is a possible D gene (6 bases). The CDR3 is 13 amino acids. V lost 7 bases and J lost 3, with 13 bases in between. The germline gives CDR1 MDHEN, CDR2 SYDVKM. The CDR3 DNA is TGTGCCAGCAACCCACCACAGGGCTACGAGCAGTACTTC. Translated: CASNPPQGYEQYF.

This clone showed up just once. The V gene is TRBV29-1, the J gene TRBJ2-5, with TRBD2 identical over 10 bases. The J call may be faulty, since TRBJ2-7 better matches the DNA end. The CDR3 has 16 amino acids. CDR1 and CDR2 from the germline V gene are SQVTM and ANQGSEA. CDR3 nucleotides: TGCAGCGTTGAGGGGGCGGTAGCGGGAGGAGCCTACGAGCAGTACTTC. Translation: CSVEGAVAGGAYEQYF.

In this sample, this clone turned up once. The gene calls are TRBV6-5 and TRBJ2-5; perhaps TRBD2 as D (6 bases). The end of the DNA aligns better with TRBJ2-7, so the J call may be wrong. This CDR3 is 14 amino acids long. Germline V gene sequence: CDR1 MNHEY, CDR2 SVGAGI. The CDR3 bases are TGTGCCAGCCATAGTAGGCTAGCGCCCTACGAGCAGTACTTC. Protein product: CASHSRLAPYEQYF.

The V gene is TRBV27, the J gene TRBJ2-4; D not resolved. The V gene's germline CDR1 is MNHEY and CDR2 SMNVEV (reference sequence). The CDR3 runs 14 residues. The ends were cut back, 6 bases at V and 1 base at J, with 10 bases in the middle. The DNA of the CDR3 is TGTGCCAGCAGGGACCCGGCGGCCAAAAACATTCAGTACTTC. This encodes CASRDPAAKNIQYF.